This TCR beta chain was sequenced for a study of glioma-infiltrating T cells. Study-level findings and limits: Gliomas, especially low-grade, showed above-expected tissue-blood divergence; non-neoplastic patients showed below. Tissue and blood shared very few CDR3 sequences.

Amplification of TCR alpha and beta CDR3 regions from RNA used iRepertoire nested multiplex PCR. Tissue mRNA or PBMC total RNA, roughly 100-400 ng, went into one-step reverse transcription and amplification. TCRdb used MiXCR to reprocess the multiplex PCR reads, holding one entry per CDR3 protein. The repertoire holds fewer than 200,000 distinct CDR3 sequences, with about 31% as singletons. In this sample, this clonotype turned up many times. Its target is not known. Germline CDR1 and CDR2: MNHEY and SVGEGT. V gave up 6 bases and J gave up 3 bases; unmatched junction bases: 19. This CDR3 has 19 amino acids.

Sequencing input: glioma tissue, nonneoplastic brain tissue, or PBMCs (not recorded which). The chain links TRBV6-2 or TRBV6-3 to TRBJ2-1; 8 bases line up with TRBD2. The receptor's source is a human donor with low-grade glioma or glioblastoma, undergoing nonglioma brain surgery, or in good health (not recorded which). CDR3 coding DNA: TGTGCCAGCAGACACGGGGAGGGCATGTTGGCGGGAGGCTACAATGAGCAGTTCTTC. This translates into CASRHGEGMLAGGYNEQFF.